The 17 T cell receptor beta chains below come from one sample, sequenced in a study of blood T cell repertoires in COVID-19. The method was immunoSEQ multiplex PCR; TCRdb's version includes in-frame clones alone and lacks a portion of them. The table has 100,000 to 150,000 clones, approximately 81% seen once; the top ten hold around 6%. The sequencing sample was made of peripheral blood. Receptors originate from a man aged 60-69 years with acute or convalescent COVID-19.

In its sample, this clone was seen a few times. The chain joins TRBV5-1 to TRBJ1-6, with unresolved D. CDR1 is SGHRS and CDR2 is YFSETQ in the germline V gene. This CDR3 is 14 amino acids long. Trimming removed 4 bases at V and 8 bases at J, with 13 bases between. The CDR3 DNA follows: TGCGCCAGCAGCCCGGGTTCCCCTCATTCACCCCTCCACTTT. Translating it yields CASSPGSPHSPLHF.

The chain carries TRBV4-1 and TRBJ2-5, with D unclear. This CDR3 is 14 amino acids long. V lost 1 base, J lost 5 bases, and 11 bases lay in between. Germline CDR1 MGHRA, CDR2 YSYEKL. CDR3 residues: CASSQVPGSETQYF. The CDR3 region has the DNA TGCGCCAGCAGCCAAGTTCCAGGCTCGGAGACCCAGTACTTC.

This chain links TRBV27 with TRBJ2-7; 13 bases are a match to TRBD2. The CDR3 sequence is 17 residues long. The V segment lost 2 bases and the J segment 2 bases; nucleotides outside the gene matches: 6. In germline, CDR1 is MNHEY, CDR2 SMNVEV (reference sequence). The CDR3 DNA reads TGTGCCAGCAGTTTACCCTCTACTAGCGGGGGGGCCTACGAGCAGTACTTC. This gives the protein CASSLPSTSGGAYEQYF.

J is TRBJ1-1 and V is TRBV30; no clear D. The CDR3 is 12 amino acids. V shed 0 bases and J shed 6 bases, with 8 bases lying between them. CDR1 and CDR2 (germline): GTSNPN, SVGIG (reference sequence). The CDR3 here is CAWSVSFAEAFF. The CDR3 DNA reads as TGTGCCTGGAGTGTAAGCTTCGCTGAAGCTTTCTTT.

The sample holds one count of this clone. V and J are TRBV2 and TRBJ2-5, with a possible D match to TRBD1 (6 bases). The CDR3 spans 12 residues. V was shortened by 7 bases and J by 3 bases, with 9 bases between the two germline ends. Per germline, CDR1 SNHLY and CDR2 FYNNEI. The chain's CDR3 is CASNPGEETQYF. DNA for the CDR3: TGTGCCAGCAATCCAGGGGAAGAGACCCAGTACTTC.

This chain links TRBV30 with TRBJ2-2; TRBD2 agrees at 13 bases. CDR3 length: 16 amino acids. Germline V CDR1 and CDR2: GTSNPN, SVGIG (reference sequence). Losses at the gene ends were 1 base for V and 1 base for J; bases not matched to a gene: 0. The CDR3 is CAWSGLAGGNTGELFF. The CDR3 DNA is TGTGCCTGGAGTGGACTAGCGGGAGGGAACACCGGGGAGCTGTTTTTT.

The CDR3 sequence is CASSQDKTGEPNTEAFF. The CDR3 DNA reads TGTGCCAGCAGCCAAGATAAGACAGGGGAACCGAACACTGAAGCTTTCTTT. This sequence joins TRBV3-1 (or the pseudogene TRBV3-2) and TRBJ1-1, with 8 bases that match TRBD1. The CDR3 covers 17 residues. V dropped 0 bases and J dropped 1; count of bases not matched to a gene: 7. CDR1 LGHDT and CDR2 YNNKEL come from the germline V gene (reference sequence).

Ten or more counts support this clone. Different DNA sequences within this sample yield the same CDR3. The chain couples TRBV6-1 to TRBJ1-1, with 7 bases lining up with TRBD1. With 2 bases clipped from V and 4 bases from J, the junction kept 1 base outside the gene matches. The CDR3 extends over 13 amino acids. Germline CDR1 reads MNHNS; CDR2 reads SASEGT. The CDR3 DNA is TGTGCCAGCAGTGAACAGGGGGTCACTGAAGCTTTCTTT. Its translation is CASSEQGVTEAFF.

The V call is TRBV5-8, the J call TRBJ1-2, with D maybe TRBD1 (6 bases). This CDR3 has 13 residues. V dropped 0 bases and J dropped 6 bases, with 9 bases sitting between them. From germline, CDR1 is SGHTS and CDR2 YDEGEE. The CDR3 DNA reads as TGTGCCAGCAGCTTGGACAGGGCTCATGGCTACACCTTC. Its protein product is CASSLDRAHGYTF.

The chain is built from TRBV9 and TRBJ2-3; 7 nucleotides line up with TRBD2. The junction had 8 bases not matched to a gene; V was cut back by 4 bases and J by 6 bases. CDR1 and CDR2 (germline): SGDLS, YYNGEE. The CDR3 runs to 14 residues. This CDR3 is CASSPGSGGDTQYF. The CDR3 nucleotides read TGTGCCAGCAGCCCGGGTTCCGGGGGGGATACGCAGTATTTT.

The rearrangement uses TRBV19 and TRBJ2-7; 11 nucleotides line up with TRBD2. With 5 bases clipped from V and 5 bases from J, the junction kept 5 bases outside the gene matches. This CDR3 spans 14 amino acids. The germline V gene encodes CDR1 LNHDA and CDR2 SQIVND (reference sequence). The CDR3 DNA reads as TGTGCCAGTAGTCCCACTAGCGGGGGCCACGAGCAGTACTTC. This encodes CASSPTSGGHEQYF.

V and J are TRBV10-3 and TRBJ2-1, with TRBD2 matching over 9 bases. The V gene end was trimmed by 3 bases and the J gene end by 3 bases; junction bases not matched to a gene: 9. Germline V gene sequence: CDR1 ENHRY, CDR2 SYGVKD. The CDR3 sequence is 17 residues long. Written as DNA, the CDR3 is TGTGCCATCAGTGATTTGGCGGGAGGGCCTTTCTACAATGAGCAGTTCTTC. Its protein product is CAISDLAGGPFYNEQFF.

Remarks on this clone: Germline and junction disagree at one end, which may indicate a read error. This chain joins TRBV6-5 and TRBJ1-2; 8 positions match TRBD1. Germline CDR1 and CDR2: MNHEY and SVGAGI. This CDR3 spans 12 amino acids. The CDR3 DNA reads TGTGCCAGCAGTCGGGACAGGAGGAAGCTGGCCTTC. Translation: CASSRDRRKLAF.

The chain recombines TRBV5-1 with TRBJ2-3; D call uncertain. Germline CDR1 reads SGHRS; CDR2 reads YFSETQ. The length of the CDR3 is 12 residues. The V end was cut by 4 bases, the J end by 5 bases, with 8 bases between. CDR3 sequence (DNA): TGCGCCAGCAGCCCTGAGGAAGATACGCAGTATTTT. Encoded protein: CASSPEEDTQYF.

This clone has only a few counts. Other DNA sequences in the sample encode the same CDR3. The rearrangement joins TRBV30 to TRBJ1-5; D perhaps matches TRBD1 (5 bases). The CDR3 consists of 15 residues. Germline V gives CDR1 GTSNPN, CDR2 SVGIG (reference sequence). The V and J ends lost 2 bases and 1 base respectively, with 12 bases between them. The CDR3 DNA follows: TGTGCCTGGAGTACAGGAAGAGGAAGCAATCAGCCCCAGCATTTT. Its translation: CAWSTGRGSNQPQHF.

The chain uses TRBV4-1 and TRBJ1-2; D may be TRBD1 (6 bases). This CDR3 contains 15 residues. The V and J ends lost 2 bases and 0 bases respectively, with 10 bases between them. Germline lookup yields CDR1 MGHRA and CDR2 YSYEKL. DNA of the CDR3: TGCGCCAGCAGCCAACAGAGGACAGCTAACTATGGCTACACCTTC. Protein: CASSQQRTANYGYTF.

The chain couples TRBV4-2 to TRBJ2-7; 12 bases align to TRBD2. In germline, CDR1 is LGHNA, CDR2 YNFKEQ. The CDR3 loop spans 16 amino acids. The J segment lost 2 bases and the V segment lost 3 bases, leaving 5 bases of the junction unmatched. The CDR3 DNA follows: TGTGCCAGCAGCCAGGACCTAGCGGGGGGGGCCTACGAGCAGTACTTC. This encodes CASSQDLAGGAYEQYF.